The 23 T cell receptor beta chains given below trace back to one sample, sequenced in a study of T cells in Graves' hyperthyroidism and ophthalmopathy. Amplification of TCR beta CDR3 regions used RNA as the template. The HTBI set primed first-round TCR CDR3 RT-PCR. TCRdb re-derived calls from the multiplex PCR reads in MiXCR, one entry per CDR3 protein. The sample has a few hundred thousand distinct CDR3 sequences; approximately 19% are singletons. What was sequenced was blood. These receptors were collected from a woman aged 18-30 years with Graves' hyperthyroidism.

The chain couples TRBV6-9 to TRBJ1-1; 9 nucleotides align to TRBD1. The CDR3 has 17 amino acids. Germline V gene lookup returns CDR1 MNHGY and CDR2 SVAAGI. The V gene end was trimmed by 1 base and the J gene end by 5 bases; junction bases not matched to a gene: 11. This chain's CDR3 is CASSYYRDRAEGTEAFF. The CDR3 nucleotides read TGTGCCAGCAGTTATTACCGGGACAGGGCTGAGGGTACTGAAGCTTTCTTT.

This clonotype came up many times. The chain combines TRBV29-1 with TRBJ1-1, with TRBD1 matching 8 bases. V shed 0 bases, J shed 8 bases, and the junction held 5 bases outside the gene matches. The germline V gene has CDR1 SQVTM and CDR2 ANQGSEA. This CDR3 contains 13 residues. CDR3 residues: CSVEDQGAREAFF. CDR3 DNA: TGCAGCGTTGAAGACCAGGGGGCCCGAGAAGCTTTCTTT.

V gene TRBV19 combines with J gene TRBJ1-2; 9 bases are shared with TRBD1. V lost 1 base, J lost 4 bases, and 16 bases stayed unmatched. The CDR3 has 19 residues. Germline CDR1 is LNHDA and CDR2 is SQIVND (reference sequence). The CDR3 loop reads CASSIVYLQGARALYGYTF. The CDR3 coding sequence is TGTGCCAGTAGTATAGTTTACTTACAGGGGGCGCGGGCGCTCTATGGCTACACCTTC.

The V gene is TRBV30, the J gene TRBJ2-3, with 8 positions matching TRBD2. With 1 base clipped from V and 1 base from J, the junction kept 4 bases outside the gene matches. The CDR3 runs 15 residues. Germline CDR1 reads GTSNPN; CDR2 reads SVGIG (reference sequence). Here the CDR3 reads CAWSAPGGGTDTQYF. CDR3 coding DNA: TGTGCCTGGAGTGCCCCGGGGGGGGGCACAGATACGCAGTATTTT.

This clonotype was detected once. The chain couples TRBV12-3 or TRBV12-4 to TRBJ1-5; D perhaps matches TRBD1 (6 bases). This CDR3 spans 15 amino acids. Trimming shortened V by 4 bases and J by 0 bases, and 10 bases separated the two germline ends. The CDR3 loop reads CASSSGDYSNQPQHF. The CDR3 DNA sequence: TGTGCCAGCAGTTCAGGGGACTATAGCAATCAGCCCCAGCATTTT.

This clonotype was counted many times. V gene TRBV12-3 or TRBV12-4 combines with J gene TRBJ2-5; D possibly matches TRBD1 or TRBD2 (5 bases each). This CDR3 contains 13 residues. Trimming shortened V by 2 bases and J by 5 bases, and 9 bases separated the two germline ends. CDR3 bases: TGTGCCAGCAGTTTAAACTGGGGGGAGACCCAGTACTTC. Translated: CASSLNWGETQYF.

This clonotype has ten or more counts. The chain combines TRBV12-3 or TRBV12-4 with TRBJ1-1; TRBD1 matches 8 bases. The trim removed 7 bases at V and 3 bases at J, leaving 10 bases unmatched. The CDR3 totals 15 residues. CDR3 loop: CASTLRQGADTEAFF. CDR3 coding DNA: TGTGCCAGCACTCTAAGGCAGGGGGCTGACACTGAAGCTTTCTTT.

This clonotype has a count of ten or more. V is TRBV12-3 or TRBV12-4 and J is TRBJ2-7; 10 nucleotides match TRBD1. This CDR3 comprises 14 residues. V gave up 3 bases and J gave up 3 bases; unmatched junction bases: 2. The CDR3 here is CASSFRDRGYEQYF. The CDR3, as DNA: TGTGCCAGCAGTTTCCGGGACAGGGGCTACGAGCAGTACTTC.

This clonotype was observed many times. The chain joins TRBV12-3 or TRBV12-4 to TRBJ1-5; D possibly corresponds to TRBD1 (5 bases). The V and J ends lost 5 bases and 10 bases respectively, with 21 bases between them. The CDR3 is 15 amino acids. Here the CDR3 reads CASSTSRDGRRPQHF. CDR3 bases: TGTGCCAGCAGTACCTCCCGGGACGGCCGCCGTCCCCAGCATTTT.

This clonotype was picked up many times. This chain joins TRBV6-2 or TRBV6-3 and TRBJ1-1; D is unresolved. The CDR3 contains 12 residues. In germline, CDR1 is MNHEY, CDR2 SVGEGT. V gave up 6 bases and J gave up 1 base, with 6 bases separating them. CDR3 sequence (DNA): TGTGCCAGCAGGGACGGGAACACTGAAGCTTTCTTT. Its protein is CASRDGNTEAFF.

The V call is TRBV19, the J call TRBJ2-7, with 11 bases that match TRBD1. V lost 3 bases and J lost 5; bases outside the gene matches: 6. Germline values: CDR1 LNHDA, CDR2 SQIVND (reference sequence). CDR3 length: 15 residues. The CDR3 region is CASSISDRGQNEQYF. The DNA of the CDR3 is TGTGCCAGTAGTATCTCGGACAGGGGGCAAAACGAGCAGTACTTC.

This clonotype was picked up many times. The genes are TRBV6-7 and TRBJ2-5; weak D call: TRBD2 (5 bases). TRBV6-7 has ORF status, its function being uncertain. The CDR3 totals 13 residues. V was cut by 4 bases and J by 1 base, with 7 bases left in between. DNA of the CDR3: TGTGCCAGCAGTTCGGGGATCCAAGAGACCCAGTACTTC. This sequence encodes CASSSGIQETQYF.

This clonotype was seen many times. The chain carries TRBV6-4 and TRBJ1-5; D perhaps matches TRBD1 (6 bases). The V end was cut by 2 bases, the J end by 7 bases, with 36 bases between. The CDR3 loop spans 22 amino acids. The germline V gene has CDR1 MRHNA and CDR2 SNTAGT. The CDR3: CASSDRRVSGARTLSYRQPQHF. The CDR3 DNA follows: TGTGCCAGCAGTGACCGTCGGGTTTCAGGGGCCAGGACCCTCTCGTATAGACAGCCCCAGCATTTT.

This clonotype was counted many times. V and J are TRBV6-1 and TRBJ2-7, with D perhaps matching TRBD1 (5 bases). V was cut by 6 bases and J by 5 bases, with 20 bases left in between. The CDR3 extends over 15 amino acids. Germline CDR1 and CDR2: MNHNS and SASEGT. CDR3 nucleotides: TGTGCCAGCAGCGAAAAGTCAGGGCAAGGCGACGAGCAGTACTTC. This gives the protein CASSEKSGQGDEQYF.

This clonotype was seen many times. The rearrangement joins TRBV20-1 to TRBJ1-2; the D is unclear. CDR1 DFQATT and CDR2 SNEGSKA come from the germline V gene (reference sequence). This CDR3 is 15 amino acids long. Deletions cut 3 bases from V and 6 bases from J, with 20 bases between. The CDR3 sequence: CSASSTFWVQNGYTF. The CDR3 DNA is TGCAGTGCTAGTTCTACTTTCTGGGTCCAAAATGGCTACACCTTC.

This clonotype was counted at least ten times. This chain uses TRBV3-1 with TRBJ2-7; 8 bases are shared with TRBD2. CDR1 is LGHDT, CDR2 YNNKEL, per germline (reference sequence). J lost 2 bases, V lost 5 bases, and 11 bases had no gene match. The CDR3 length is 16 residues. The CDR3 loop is CASSGSPGGTAYEQYF. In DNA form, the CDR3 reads TGTGCCAGCAGCGGGTCCCCGGGGGGGACGGCCTACGAGCAGTACTTC.

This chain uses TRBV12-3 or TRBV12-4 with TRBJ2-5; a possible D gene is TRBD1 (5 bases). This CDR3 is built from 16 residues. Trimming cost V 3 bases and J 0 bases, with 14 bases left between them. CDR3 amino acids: CASSFSSSRDQETQYF. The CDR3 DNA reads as TGTGCCAGCAGTTTCTCGAGTAGCAGGGACCAAGAGACCCAGTACTTC.

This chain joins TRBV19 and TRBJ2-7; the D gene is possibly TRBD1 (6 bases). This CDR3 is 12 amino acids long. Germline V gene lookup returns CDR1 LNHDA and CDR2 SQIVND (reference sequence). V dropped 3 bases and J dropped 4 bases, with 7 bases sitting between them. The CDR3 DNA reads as TGTGCCAGTAGTATGCAGGGGTACGAGCAGTACTTC. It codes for CASSMQGYEQYF.

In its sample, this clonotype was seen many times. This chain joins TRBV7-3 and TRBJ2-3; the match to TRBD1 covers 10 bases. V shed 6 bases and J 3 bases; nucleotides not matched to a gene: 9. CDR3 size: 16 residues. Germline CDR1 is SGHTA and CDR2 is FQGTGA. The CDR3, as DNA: TGTGCCAGCAGTCAAGGGGGGGGACAGGGGACAGATACGCAGTATTTT. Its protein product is CASSQGGGQGTDTQYF.

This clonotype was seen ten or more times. The CDR3 protein is CSARDGRRGGVSYEQYF. The CDR3 nucleotides read TGCAGTGCTAGAGATGGTCGCCGGGGGGGCGTCTCCTACGAGCAGTACTTC. The V and J genes are TRBV20-1 and TRBJ2-7, with 8 bases that match TRBD2. V was pared by 0 bases and J by 0 bases, with 10 bases of the junction left unmatched. The germline V gene has CDR1 DFQATT and CDR2 SNEGSKA (reference sequence). The CDR3 sequence is 17 residues long.

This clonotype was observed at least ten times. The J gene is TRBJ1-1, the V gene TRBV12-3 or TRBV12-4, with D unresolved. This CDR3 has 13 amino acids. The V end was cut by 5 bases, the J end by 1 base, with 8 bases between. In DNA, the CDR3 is TGTGCCAGCAGTACCCCGGCGAACACTGAAGCTTTCTTT. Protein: CASSTPANTEAFF.

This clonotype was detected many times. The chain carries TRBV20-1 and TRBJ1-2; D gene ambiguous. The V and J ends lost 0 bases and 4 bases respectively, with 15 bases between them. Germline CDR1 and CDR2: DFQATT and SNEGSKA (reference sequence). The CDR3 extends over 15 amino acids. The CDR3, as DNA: TGCAGTGCTAGAGATCGCGGGGAAAATTTCTATGGCTACACCTTC. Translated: CSARDRGENFYGYTF.

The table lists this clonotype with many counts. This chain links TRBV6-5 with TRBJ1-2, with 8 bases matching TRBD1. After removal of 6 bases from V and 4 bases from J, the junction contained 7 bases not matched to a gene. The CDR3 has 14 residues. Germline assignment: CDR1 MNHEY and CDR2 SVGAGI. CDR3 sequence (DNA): TGTGCCAGCAGGTTACAGGGGGACCTCTATGGCTACACCTTC. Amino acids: CASRLQGDLYGYTF.